This record concerns one T cell receptor beta chain sequence. The sample originates from a study of blood T cell repertoires in COVID-19. About the study: From the United States, Italy and Spain came samples of acute and convalescent COVID-19. PBMCs, B-cell-depleted T cells, or T cells were the source of the cDNA or gDNA that made up the material.

Using immunoSEQ multiplex PCR, the repertoire was profiled, and TCRdb retains in-frame clones only, with some absent. The sample has under 75,000 clones; 90% are singletons. The CDR3 is 15 residues long. Per the germline V gene, CDR1 is SGHAT and CDR2 is FQNNGV. Trimming cost V 0 bases and J 3 bases, with 11 bases left between them. The sequenced material came from peripheral blood. The sequence came from a man aged 60 to 69 with active COVID-19. V and J are TRBV11-2 and TRBJ1-1, with D possibly matching TRBD1 (5 bases). The CDR3 spells CASSLDGGLYTEAFF. The CDR3 coding sequence is TGTGCCAGCAGCTTAGACGGGGGGTTATACACTGAAGCTTTCTTT.